One sample yielded the 20 T cell receptor beta chains listed below, sequenced in a study of a mutant IDH1 vaccine in newly diagnosed glioma. Time point here: week 35, safety follow-up. Doses comprised 300 ug of mutant IDH1 20-mer peptide each, plus topical imiquimod. No antigen has been identified for these receptors. Data came from immunoSEQ multiplex PCR; TCRdb stores just in-frame clones and leaves some out. The sample lists around 70,000 clones; roughly 86% were seen once. Sequenced material: PBMCs, taken from a glioma patient whose treatment included an IDH1 peptide vaccine. The receptors shown here come from a man aged 25-40 years with glioma.

This rearrangement joins TRBV28 to TRBJ2-3; D might be TRBD1 (5 bases). The CDR3 contains 12 residues. Trimming pared 1 base from V and 9 bases from J, leaving 8 bases between. The germline CDR1 and CDR2 sequences are MDHEN and SYDVKM. This chain's CDR3 is CASSLFRGTQYF. Here the CDR3 DNA reads TGTGCCAGCAGTTTATTTAGGGGAACGCAGTATTTT.

The gene calls are TRBV6-5 and TRBJ2-6; 7 nucleotides match TRBD1. Germline assignment: CDR1 MNHEY and CDR2 SVGAGI. CDR3 length: 16 residues. After removal of 4 bases from V and 2 bases from J, the junction contained 5 bases not matched to a gene. This chain's CDR3 is CASSSRQGPGANVLTF. The CDR3 bases are TGTGCCAGCAGTTCCAGACAGGGCCCTGGGGCCAACGTCCTGACTTTC.

This clone was seen only once. This chain's CDR3 is CASSLGPGAQETQYF. CDR3 nucleotide sequence: TGTGCCAGCAGCTTAGGCCCAGGGGCCCAAGAGACCCAGTACTTC. This chain links TRBV13 with TRBJ2-5; a weak D match, TRBD1 (6 bases). Trimming stripped 0 bases from V and 1 base from J, with 9 bases between. There are 15 residues in the CDR3. Germline CDR1 PRHDT, CDR2 FYEKMQ (reference sequence).

The chain joins TRBV19 to TRBJ1-4; 8 nucleotides line up with TRBD1. Germline CDR1 LNHDA, CDR2 SQIVND (reference sequence). With V trimmed by 5 bases and J by 7 bases, 6 bases remained unmatched. The CDR3 runs to 14 residues. The CDR3 region is CASSQGAPSEKLFF. For the CDR3, the DNA is TGTGCCAGTAGTCAGGGGGCTCCAAGTGAAAAACTGTTTTTT.

The rearrangement joins TRBV7-9 to TRBJ2-4, with D hard to call. This CDR3 is built from 12 residues. CDR1 SEHNR and CDR2 FQNEAQ come from the germline V gene (reference sequence). V lost 4 bases to trimming and J lost 6 bases, with 7 bases between them. CDR3 nucleotide sequence: TGTGCCAGCAGCTCTGGACCAAACATTCAGTACTTC. The encoded protein is CASSSGPNIQYF.

In its sample, this clone was seen a few times. The V gene is TRBV9, the J gene TRBJ1-5; D uncertain. Looked up from germline, CDR1 is SGDLS and CDR2 is YYNGEE. Deletions cut 1 base from V and 0 bases from J, with 5 bases between. The CDR3 consists of 14 residues. The DNA of the CDR3 is TGTGCCAGCAGCGTAAGGGATAGCAATCAGCCCCAGCATTTT. It translates to CASSVRDSNQPQHF.

This chain connects TRBV30 to TRBJ2-1; D possibly corresponds to TRBD1 (7 bases). CDR3 length equals 14 residues. Germline assignment: CDR1 GTSNPN and CDR2 SVGIG (reference sequence). V lost 5 bases to trimming and J lost 7 bases, with 18 bases between them. The CDR3 bases are TGTGCCTGGGACTGGGCAGGGGGGTGGAATGAGCAGTTCTTC. Its translation: CAWDWAGGWNEQFF.

The chain couples TRBV5-1 to TRBJ2-1, with D possibly matching TRBD1 (5 bases). The CDR3 length is 14 residues. Trimming stripped 0 bases from V and 8 bases from J, with 12 bases between. Germline CDR1 reads SGHRS; CDR2 reads YFSETQ. The CDR3 sequence is CASSLAQVGDEQFF. In DNA, the CDR3 is TGCGCCAGCAGCTTGGCCCAGGTAGGGGATGAGCAGTTCTTC.

This clone appeared a single time. The chain joins TRBV6-1 to TRBJ2-7, with D hard to call. The CDR3 covers 13 residues. Germline CDR1 is MNHNS and CDR2 is SASEGT. Trimming took off 6 bases at V and 2 bases at J, with 11 bases between the two ends. The chain's CDR3 is CASREHSTYEQYF. The CDR3, as DNA: TGTGCCAGCAGAGAACACAGTACCTACGAGCAGTACTTC.

The V gene is TRBV11-2, the J gene TRBJ1-6; D unresolved. CDR1 is SGHAT, CDR2 FQNNGV, per germline. V was trimmed by 5 bases and J by 5 bases, leaving 13 bases between them. The CDR3 contains 15 residues. CDR3 DNA: TGTGCCAGCAGCCTGAGTTTAGGAAATAATTCACCCCTCCACTTT. It translates to CASSLSLGNNSPLHF. Based on the CDR3 plus reference TRBV11-2 and TRBJ1-6, the full variable domain is EAGVAQSPRYKIIEKRQSVAFWCNPISGHATLYWYQQILGQGPKLLIQFQNNGVVDDSQLPKDRFSAERLKGVDSTLKIQPAKLEDSAVYLCASSLSLGNNSPLHFGNGTRLTVT.

The chain couples TRBV6-5 to TRBJ1-3, with D unclear. Trimming stripped 5 bases from V and 0 bases from J, with 11 bases between. CDR3 length equals 15 residues. Germline V gene data show CDR1 as MNHEY and CDR2 as SVGAGI. CDR3: CASSPTFDSGNTIYF. In DNA form, the CDR3 reads TGTGCCAGCAGTCCCACATTCGACTCTGGAAACACCATATATTTT.

The genes are TRBV27 and TRBJ2-7; TRBD2 aligns across 9 bases. V shed 3 bases and J 4 bases; nucleotides not matched to a gene: 10. The CDR3 runs 16 residues. CDR1 MNHEY and CDR2 SMNVEV come from the germline V gene (reference sequence). The CDR3 DNA reads TGTGCCAGCAGTTTGAGAGCGGGGGGATGGGGTTACGAGCAGTACTTC. It is translated as CASSLRAGGWGYEQYF.

This chain connects TRBV4-1 to TRBJ2-3, with 8 bases aligning to TRBD2. The CDR3 loop spans 18 amino acids. Germline CDR1 is MGHRA and CDR2 is YSYEKL. With 2 bases clipped from V and 0 bases from J, the junction kept 10 bases outside the gene matches. This CDR3 reads CASSQRTSGERSTDTQYF. CDR3 coding DNA: TGCGCCAGCAGCCAACGTACTAGCGGAGAAAGAAGCACAGATACGCAGTATTTT.

The chain is built from TRBV7-9 and TRBJ1-2; D is possibly TRBD1 (5 bases). Germline CDR1 and CDR2: SEHNR and FQNEAQ (reference sequence). The CDR3 runs 16 residues. Trimming left V 3 bases short and J 5 bases short, with 19 bases between. CDR3: CASSFSGTVPPYGYTF. The DNA of the CDR3 is TGTGCCAGCAGCTTTTCTGGGACGGTTCCCCCTTATGGCTACACCTTC.

This sequence joins TRBV5-5 and TRBJ1-2; tentatively, D is TRBD1 (6 bases). From germline, CDR1 is SGHKS and CDR2 YYEKEE (reference sequence). V gave up 1 base and J gave up 8 bases, with 15 bases separating them. CDR3 size: 14 residues. The CDR3 loop is CASSLPGVIGGYTF. The CDR3 region has the DNA TGTGCCAGCAGCTTGCCAGGGGTCATAGGAGGCTACACCTTC.

This sequence joins TRBV6-5 and TRBJ1-2; 7 nucleotides line up with TRBD1. The CDR3 is 15 residues long. Germline lookup yields CDR1 MNHEY and CDR2 SVGAGI. The junction had 14 bases not matched to a gene; V was cut back by 7 bases and J by 6 bases. The CDR3 reads CASISGRGYMDGYTF. DNA of the CDR3: TGTGCCAGCATATCCGGCAGGGGGTATATGGATGGCTACACCTTC.

This rearrangement joins TRBV19 to TRBJ2-2; TRBD1 matches at 7 bases. Germline-derived CDR1 and CDR2 are LNHDA and SQIVND (reference sequence). The CDR3 is made up of 14 amino acids. J was trimmed by 4 bases and V by 4 bases; bases with no gene match: 3. The CDR3 loop is CASSRDRTTGELFF. CDR3 in DNA: TGTGCCAGTAGTAGGGACAGAACCACCGGGGAGCTGTTTTTT.

This chain uses TRBV19 with TRBJ1-5; D is uncertain. With the DNA end fitting TRBJ2-3 better, the J assignment may be wrong. The germline V gene encodes CDR1 LNHDA and CDR2 SQIVND (reference sequence). This CDR3 comprises 13 residues. The CDR3 sequence is CASSMERNQPQYF. The DNA for the CDR3 is TGTGCCAGTAGTATGGAACGTAATCAGCCCCAGTATTTT.

The chain has TRBV2 and TRBJ1-4, with 8 nucleotides matching TRBD1. From germline, CDR1 is SNHLY and CDR2 FYNNEI. This CDR3 region has 15 residues. V trimming: 2 bases; J trimming: 6 bases; junction bases outside the gene matches: 5. Here the CDR3 DNA reads TGTGCCAGCAGTGAAAGGGGACAGGCGCATGAAAAACTGTTTTTT. This encodes CASSERGQAHEKLFF.

The rearrangement links TRBV19 to TRBJ1-3; D not certain. The V and J ends lost 6 bases and 0 bases respectively, with 9 bases between them. This CDR3 is 14 amino acids long. Germline loops: CDR1 LNHDA, CDR2 SQIVND (reference sequence). Written as DNA, the CDR3 is TGTGCCAGTAGAGAGGGAAGCTCTGGAAACACCATATATTTT. Protein sequence: CASREGSSGNTIYF.